This record concerns one T cell receptor (beta chain) sequence. The germline V gene encodes CDR1 SGHRS and CDR2 YFSETQ. The V segment lost 3 bases and the J segment 3 bases; nucleotides outside the gene matches: 10. CDR3 length: 18 residues. The data belong to a study of blood T cell repertoires in COVID-19. The overall study: Samples came from the United States, Italy and Spain, spanning acute and convalescent COVID-19. T cells, B-cell-depleted T cells, or PBMCs provided the cDNA or gDNA that served as material.

The authors' processing: Counts of nucleated cells, estimated from reference gene primer amplification, were obtained. Profiled with immunoSEQ multiplex PCR; TCRdb holds only in-frame clones, not every one. The DNA gave D and trimming, while V, J and clone size come from that table. The table includes 70,000 to 90,000 clones, about 78% detected once. The receptor was isolated from a human donor in a cohort sampled during active COVID-19. The chain recombines TRBV5-1 with TRBJ2-3, with 13 bases that match TRBD2. Material for sequencing was peripheral blood. The CDR3 DNA sequence: TGCGCCAGCAGCTCAACTAGCGGGGGGGCCTCCAATACAGATACGCAGTATTTT. Protein product: CASSSTSGGASNTDTQYF.